This T cell receptor (beta chain) is drawn from a study of blood T cell repertoires in COVID-19. Here immunoSEQ multiplex PCR was the method, and the copy in TCRdb shows in-frame clones only, minus some. Among hundreds of thousands of clones listed, roughly 89% were seen once. Germline values: CDR1 MDHEN, CDR2 SYDVKM. The CDR3 sequence is 15 residues long. The V and J ends lost 2 bases and 0 bases respectively, with 10 bases between them. Material for sequencing was PBMCs or T cells enriched from blood (not recorded which). The gene calls are TRBV28 and TRBJ1-1; D remains unclear. The receptor's source is a woman in her twenties or thirties who had recovered from COVID-19. The chain's CDR3 is CASSLQLSMNTEAFF. CDR3 nucleotides: TGTGCCAGCAGTTTACAACTAAGCATGAACACTGAAGCTTTCTTT.